What follows are 14 T cell receptor beta chains derived from one specimen sequenced in a study of tumor-infiltrating lymphocytes in primary liver carcinoma. The authors took blood RNA from unsorted whole blood and also extracted germline DNA. The input was around 530 ng total RNA; TCR beta cDNA was made from it with a constant-region primer. For TCR beta, libraries were produced by three nested multiplex PCR rounds using slightly modified ARM-PCR. PCR rounds one and two used TRBV1-TRBV30 forward primers with a C-beta reverse primer for 10 cycles each. TCRdb redid the calling of the multiplex PCR reads with MiXCR, one entry per CDR3 protein. The table shows a few hundred thousand distinct CDR3 sequences, with around three fifths occurring only once. Sequencing input: peripheral blood. All receptors derive from a woman in her 30s with primary liver carcinoma and hepatitis B virus infection.

This clonotype was seen only a few times. Since a much larger clone is just one base distant, this may be a read error. The chain joins TRBV11-3 to TRBJ1-4; D is undetermined. This CDR3 is 15 amino acids long. Germline CDR1 reads SGHNT; CDR2 reads YENEEA. The CDR3 sequence is CVSSPTRPSEEKLFF. For the CDR3, the DNA is TGTGTCAGCAGCCCCACCCGGCCCTCCGAGGAAAAACTGTTTTTT.

Of note for this clonotype: One base away lies a much larger clone, so this may be a sequencing read error. This chain uses TRBV12-3 or TRBV12-4 with TRBJ2-5, with D possibly being TRBD1 (5 bases). Trimming took 7 bases from V and 4 from J, leaving 19 bases between them. The CDR3 runs 15 residues. The CDR3 loop is CASTPGFRSGETQYF. The CDR3 coding sequence is TGTGCCAGCACTCCAGGGTTTAGGTCTGGAGAGACCCAGTACTTC.

In this sample, this clonotype turned up once. A read error may account for a junction end that differs from germline. The chain has TRBV4-3 and TRBJ2-2, with D possibly TRBD2 on 5 matching bases. Per germline, CDR1 LGHNA and CDR2 YSLEER. The CDR3 length is 14 residues. CDR3 bases: TGCGCCAGCAGCCAAGGACTAATCACCGAGGAGCTGTTTTTT. This gives the protein CASSQGLITEELFF.

A word on this clonotype: A single base separates this from a much larger clone, so it may be a read error. The CDR3: CSGGQRGNYGYTF. DNA of the CDR3: TGCAGCGGAGGACAGAGGGGGAACTATGGCTACACCTTC. The V call is TRBV29-1, the J call TRBJ1-2, with a weak D call TRBD1 (6 bases). This CDR3 is 13 amino acids long. Germline values: CDR1 SQVTM, CDR2 ANQGSEA. Trimming shortened V by 7 bases and J by 2 bases, and 14 bases separated the two germline ends.

The V gene is TRBV6-1, the J gene TRBJ1-2; possibly TRBD1 for D (5 bases). CDR3 length: 15 amino acids. Germline CDR1 is MNHNS and CDR2 is SASEGT. Here the CDR3 reads CTTSEGRQAPGGYTF. CDR3 coding DNA: TGTACCACCAGTGAGGGGCGGCAGGCCCCAGGAGGCTACACCTTC.

This clonotype was counted only a few times. The chain is built from TRBV29-1 and TRBJ1-2, with D tentatively TRBD1 (5 bases). Germline CDR1 and CDR2: SQVTM and ANQGSEA. Between the trimmed V and J ends, which lost 4 bases and 8 bases, there was a span of 14 bases. CDR3 size: 12 residues. Here the CDR3 reads CSVGSGTVGYTF. The CDR3 bases are TGCAGCGTTGGGTCTGGGACGGTAGGCTACACCTTC.

In the case of this clonotype: Sequence at one end of the junction differs from germline and may be a read error. V usage is TRBV6-1 and J usage is TRBJ2-2, with D maybe TRBD1 (6 bases). CDR1 is MNHNS, CDR2 SASEGT, per germline. This CDR3 is built from 15 residues. The CDR3 loop is CANSEVGALTGELFF. The CDR3 bases are TGTGCCAACAGTGAAGTGGGGGCTCTGACCGGGGAGCTGTTTTTT.

V and J are TRBV11-1 and TRBJ1-1; TRBD1 matches at 9 bases. This CDR3 is built from 12 residues. The trim removed 7 bases at V and 11 bases at J, leaving 8 bases unmatched. The germline V gene has CDR1 SGHAT and CDR2 FQDESV (reference sequence). CDR3 residues: CASNPDRGAAFF. DNA of the CDR3: TGTGCCAGCAACCCTGACAGGGGGGCGGCTTTCTTT.

Comments on this clonotype: Given a much more abundant clone one base away, this may be a read error. The chain employs TRBV6-1 and TRBJ1-2, with 7 bases that match TRBD1. CDR1 and CDR2 (germline): MNHNS, SASEGT. The CDR3 is made up of 15 amino acids. The DNA of the CDR3 is TGTGCCAACAGTGAAGTAAGGGGGCGCGGCTATGGCTACACCTTC. It specifies CANSEVRGRGYGYTF.

With respect to this clonotype: Since the CDR3 does not end with the conserved phenylalanine or tryptophan, this likely comes from a read error. The chain carries TRBV6-5 and TRBJ2-1; tentative D call: TRBD1 (8 bases). The CDR3 extends over 17 amino acids. Trimming removed 6 bases at V and 3 bases at J, with 21 bases between. Germline V gene lookup returns CDR1 MNHEY and CDR2 SVGAGI. The CDR3 nucleotides read TGTGCCAGCAGCTACAGGGGGTCTAGCGGATTCTACAATGAGCAGTTCCTC. It translates to CASSYRGSSGFYNEQFL.

This clonotype has just a few counts. The chain has TRBV7-8 and TRBJ2-5, with TRBD1 matching 7 bases. The junction had 5 bases not matched to a gene; V was cut back by 2 bases and J by 5 bases. The CDR3 runs 14 residues. Germline lookup yields CDR1 SGHVS and CDR2 FQNEAQ. CDR3 region: CASSLNRGRETQYF. Here the CDR3 DNA reads TGTGCCAGCAGCTTAAACAGGGGAAGGGAGACCCAGTACTTC.

This clonotype was observed a few times. V usage is TRBV7-9 and J usage is TRBJ2-6; TRBD1 aligns across 12 bases. This CDR3 region has 16 residues. Germline V gene sequence: CDR1 SEHNR, CDR2 FQNEAQ (reference sequence). The V gene end was trimmed by 8 bases and the J gene end by 3 bases; junction bases not matched to a gene: 5. The CDR3 sequence is CASVGQGALGANVLTF. In DNA, the CDR3 is TGTGCCAGCGTGGGACAGGGGGCGCTTGGGGCCAACGTCCTGACTTTC.

With regard to this clonotype: The conserved phenylalanine or tryptophan is not found at the CDR3 terminus, so this likely reflects a read error. The gene calls are TRBV6-1 and TRBJ1-5; possibly TRBD1 for D (5 bases). Trimming took off 6 bases at V and 7 bases at J, with 16 bases between the two ends. Per the germline V gene, CDR1 is MNHNS and CDR2 is SASEGT. The CDR3 sequence is 14 residues long. The CDR3 loop is CASRRTAQGQPQHL. Here the CDR3 DNA reads TGTGCCAGCAGACGGACCGCCCAGGGCCAGCCCCAGCATCTT.

This clonotype was found many times. This chain connects TRBV6-5 to TRBJ1-1; the match to TRBD1 covers 7 bases. After removal of 8 bases from V and 4 bases from J, the junction contained 10 bases not matched to a gene. CDR3 length: 14 residues. Germline-derived CDR1 and CDR2 are MNHEY and SVGAGI. CDR3 nucleotide sequence: TGTGCCAGCCGACAGGGTTCGCGCGGCACTGAAGCTTTCTTT. This encodes CASRQGSRGTEAFF.